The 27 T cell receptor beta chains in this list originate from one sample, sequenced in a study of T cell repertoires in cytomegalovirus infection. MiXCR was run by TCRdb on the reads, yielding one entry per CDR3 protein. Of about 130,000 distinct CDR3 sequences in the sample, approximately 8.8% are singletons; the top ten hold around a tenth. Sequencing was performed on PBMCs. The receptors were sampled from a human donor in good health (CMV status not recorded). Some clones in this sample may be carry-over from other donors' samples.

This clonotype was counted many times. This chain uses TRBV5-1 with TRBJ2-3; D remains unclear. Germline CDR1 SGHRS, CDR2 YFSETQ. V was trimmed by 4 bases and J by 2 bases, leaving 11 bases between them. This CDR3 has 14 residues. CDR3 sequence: CASSPISLTDTQYF. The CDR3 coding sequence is TGCGCCAGCAGCCCAATCAGTCTCACAGATACGCAGTATTTT.

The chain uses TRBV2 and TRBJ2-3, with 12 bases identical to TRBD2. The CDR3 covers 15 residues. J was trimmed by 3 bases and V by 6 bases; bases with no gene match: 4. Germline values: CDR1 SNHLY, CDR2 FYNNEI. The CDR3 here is CASSPSGGETDTQYF. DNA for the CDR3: TGTGCCAGCAGCCCTAGCGGGGGGGAGACAGATACGCAGTATTTT.

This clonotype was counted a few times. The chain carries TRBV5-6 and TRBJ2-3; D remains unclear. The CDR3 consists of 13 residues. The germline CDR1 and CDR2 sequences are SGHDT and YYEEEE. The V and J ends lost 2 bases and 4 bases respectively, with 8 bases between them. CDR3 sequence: CASSFSGADTQYF. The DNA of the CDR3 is TGTGCCAGCAGCTTCTCTGGGGCAGATACGCAGTATTTT.

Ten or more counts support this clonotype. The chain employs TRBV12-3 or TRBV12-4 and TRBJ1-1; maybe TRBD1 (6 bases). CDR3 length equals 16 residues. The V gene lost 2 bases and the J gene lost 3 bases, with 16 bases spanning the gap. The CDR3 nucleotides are TGTGCCAGCAGTTTAAAGGTTACAGGGCGCCACACTGAAGCTTTCTTT. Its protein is CASSLKVTGRHTEAFF.

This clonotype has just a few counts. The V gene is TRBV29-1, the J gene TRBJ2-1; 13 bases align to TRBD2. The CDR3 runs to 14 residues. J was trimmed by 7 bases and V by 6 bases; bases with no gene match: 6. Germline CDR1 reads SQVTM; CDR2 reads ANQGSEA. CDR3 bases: TGCAGCGTAGCTACTAGCGGGGGGGCGAATGAGCAGTTCTTC. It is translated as CSVATSGGANEQFF.

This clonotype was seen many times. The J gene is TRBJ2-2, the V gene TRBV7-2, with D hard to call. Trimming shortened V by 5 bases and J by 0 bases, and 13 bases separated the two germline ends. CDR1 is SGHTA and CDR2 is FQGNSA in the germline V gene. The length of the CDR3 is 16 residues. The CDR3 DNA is TGTGCCAGCAGCCTACCCTCTGGGACGAACACCGGGGAGCTGTTTTTT. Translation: CASSLPSGTNTGELFF. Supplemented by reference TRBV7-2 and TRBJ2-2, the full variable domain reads GAGVSQSPSNKVTEKGKDVELRCDPISGHTALYWYRQSLGQGLEFLIYFQGNSAPDKSGLPSDRFSAERTGGSVSTLTIQRTQQEDSAVYLCASSLPSGTNTGELFFGEGSRLTVL.

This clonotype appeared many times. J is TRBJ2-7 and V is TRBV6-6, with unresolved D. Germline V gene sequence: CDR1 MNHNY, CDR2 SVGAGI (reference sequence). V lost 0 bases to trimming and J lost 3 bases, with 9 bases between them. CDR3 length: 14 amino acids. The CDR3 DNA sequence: TGTGCCAGCAGTTACTCAGGCCCAGTCTACGAGCAGTACTTC. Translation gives CASSYSGPVYEQYF.

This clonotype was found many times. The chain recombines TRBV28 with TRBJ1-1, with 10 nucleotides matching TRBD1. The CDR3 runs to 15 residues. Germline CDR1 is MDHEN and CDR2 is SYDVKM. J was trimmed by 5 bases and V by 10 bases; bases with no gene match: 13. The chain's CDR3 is CATGGRQGAGTEAFF. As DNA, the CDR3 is TGTGCCACCGGAGGAAGACAGGGGGCTGGGACTGAAGCTTTCTTT.

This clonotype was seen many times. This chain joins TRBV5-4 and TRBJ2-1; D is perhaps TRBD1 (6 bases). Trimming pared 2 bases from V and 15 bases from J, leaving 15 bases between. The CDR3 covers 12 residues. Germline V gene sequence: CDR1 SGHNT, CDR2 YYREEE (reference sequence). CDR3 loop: CASSFLDRGSFF. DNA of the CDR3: TGTGCCAGCAGCTTTTTGGACAGAGGATCGTTCTTC.

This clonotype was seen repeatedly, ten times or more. CDR3 in DNA: TGTGCCACCTTTCGAGGGGCTGAAGCTTTCTTT. This codes for CATFRGAEAFF. This chain links TRBV6-5 with TRBJ1-1; D is possibly TRBD1 (5 bases). The ends were cut back, 10 bases at V and 6 bases at J, with 12 bases in the middle. Germline CDR1 reads MNHEY; CDR2 reads SVGAGI. The CDR3 is made up of 11 amino acids.

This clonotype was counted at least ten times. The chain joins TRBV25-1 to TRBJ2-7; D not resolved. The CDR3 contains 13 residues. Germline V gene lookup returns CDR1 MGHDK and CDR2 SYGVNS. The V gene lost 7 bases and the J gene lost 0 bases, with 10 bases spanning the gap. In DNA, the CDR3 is TGTGCCAGCACTAGGCCGGGCTCCTACGAGCAGTACTTC. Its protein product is CASTRPGSYEQYF.

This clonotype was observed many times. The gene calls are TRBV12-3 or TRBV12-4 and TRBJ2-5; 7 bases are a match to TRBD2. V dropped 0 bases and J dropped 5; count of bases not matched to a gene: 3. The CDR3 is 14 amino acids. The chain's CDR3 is CASSLAGSGETQYF. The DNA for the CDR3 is TGTGCCAGCAGTTTAGCGGGTAGCGGGGAGACCCAGTACTTC.

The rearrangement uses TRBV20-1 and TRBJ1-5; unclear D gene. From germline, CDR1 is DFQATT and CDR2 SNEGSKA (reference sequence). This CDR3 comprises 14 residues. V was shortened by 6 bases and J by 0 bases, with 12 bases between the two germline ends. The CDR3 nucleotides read TGCAGTGCCAGAACGGTGAATAGCAATCAGCCCCAGCATTTT. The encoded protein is CSARTVNSNQPQHF.

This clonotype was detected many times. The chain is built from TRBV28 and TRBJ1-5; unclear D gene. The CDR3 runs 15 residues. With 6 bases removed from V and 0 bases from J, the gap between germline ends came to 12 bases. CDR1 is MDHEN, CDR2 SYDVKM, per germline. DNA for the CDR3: TGTGCCAGCAGAGCTTCGGGAAATAGCAATCAGCCCCAGCATTTT. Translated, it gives CASRASGNSNQPQHF.

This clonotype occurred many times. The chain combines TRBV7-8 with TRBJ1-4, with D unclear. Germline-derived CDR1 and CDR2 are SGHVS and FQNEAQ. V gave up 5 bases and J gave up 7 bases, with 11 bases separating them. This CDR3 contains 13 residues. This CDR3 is CASSPRRVEKLFF. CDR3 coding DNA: TGTGCCAGCAGCCCCCGTAGGGTTGAAAAACTGTTTTTT.

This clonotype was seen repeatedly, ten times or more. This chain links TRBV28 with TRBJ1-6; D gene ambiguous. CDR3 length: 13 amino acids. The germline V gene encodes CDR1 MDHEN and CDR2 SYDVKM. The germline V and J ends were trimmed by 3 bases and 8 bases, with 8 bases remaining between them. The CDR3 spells CASSLKADSPLHF. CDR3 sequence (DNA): TGTGCCAGCAGTTTGAAAGCGGATTCACCCCTCCACTTT.

The CDR3 sequence: CASSSGGRNTEAFF. Written as DNA, the CDR3 is TGTGCCAGCAGTTCTGGGGGGAGGAACACTGAAGCTTTCTTT. The chain combines TRBV6-6 with TRBJ1-1; a weak D match, TRBD1 (5 bases). Germline V gene sequence: CDR1 MNHNY, CDR2 SVGAGI (reference sequence). The length of the CDR3 is 14 residues. V shed 4 bases and J shed 1 base, with 10 bases lying between them.

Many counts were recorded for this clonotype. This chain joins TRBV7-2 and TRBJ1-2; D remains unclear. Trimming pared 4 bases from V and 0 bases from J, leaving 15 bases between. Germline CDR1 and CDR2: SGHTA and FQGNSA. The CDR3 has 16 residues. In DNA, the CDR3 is TGTGCCAGCAGCTCCGGCCTCCCAACCTCTAACTATGGCTACACCTTC. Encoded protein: CASSSGLPTSNYGYTF.

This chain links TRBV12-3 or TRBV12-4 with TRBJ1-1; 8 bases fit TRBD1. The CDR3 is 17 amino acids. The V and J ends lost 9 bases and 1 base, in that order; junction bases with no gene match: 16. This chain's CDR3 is CASRQGQGQGWNTEAFF. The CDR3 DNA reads TGTGCCAGTCGACAAGGACAGGGCCAAGGGTGGAACACTGAAGCTTTCTTT.

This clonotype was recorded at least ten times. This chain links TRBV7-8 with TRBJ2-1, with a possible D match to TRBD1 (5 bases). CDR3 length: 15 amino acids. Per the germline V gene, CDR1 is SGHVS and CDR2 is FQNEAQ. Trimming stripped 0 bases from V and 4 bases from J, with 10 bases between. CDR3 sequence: CASSLARTPYNEQFF. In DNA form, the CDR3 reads TGTGCCAGCAGCTTAGCGCGGACACCTTACAATGAGCAGTTCTTC.

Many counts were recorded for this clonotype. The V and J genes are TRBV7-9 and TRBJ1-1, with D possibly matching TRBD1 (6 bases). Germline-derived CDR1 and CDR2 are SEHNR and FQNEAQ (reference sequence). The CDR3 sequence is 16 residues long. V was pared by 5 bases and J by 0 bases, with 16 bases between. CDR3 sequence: CASSNRQVPMNTEAFF. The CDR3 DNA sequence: TGTGCCAGCAGCAACAGACAGGTCCCTATGAACACTGAAGCTTTCTTT.

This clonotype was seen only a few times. The CDR3, as DNA: TGTGCCAGCAGTCCAAGACAGGGAAGCACTGAAGCTTTCTTT. Translation: CASSPRQGSTEAFF. The chain uses TRBV6-5 and TRBJ1-1, with 7 bases identical to TRBD1. V trimming: 5 bases; J trimming: 4 bases; junction bases outside the gene matches: 7. The CDR3 is 14 amino acids. CDR1 and CDR2 from the germline V gene are MNHEY and SVGAGI.

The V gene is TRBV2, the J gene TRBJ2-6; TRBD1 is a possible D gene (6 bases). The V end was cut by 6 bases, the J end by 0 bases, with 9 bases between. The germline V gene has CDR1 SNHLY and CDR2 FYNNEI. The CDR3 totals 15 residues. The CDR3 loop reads CASRKDSSGANVLTF. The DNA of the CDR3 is TGTGCCAGCAGGAAGGACAGCTCTGGGGCCAACGTCCTGACTTTC. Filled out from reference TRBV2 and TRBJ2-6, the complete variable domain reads EPEVTQTPSHQVTQMGQEVILRCVPISNHLYFYWYRQILGQKVEFLVSFYNNEISEKSEIFDDQFSVERPDGSNFTLKIRSTKLEDSAMYFCASRKDSSGANVLTFGAGSRLTVL.

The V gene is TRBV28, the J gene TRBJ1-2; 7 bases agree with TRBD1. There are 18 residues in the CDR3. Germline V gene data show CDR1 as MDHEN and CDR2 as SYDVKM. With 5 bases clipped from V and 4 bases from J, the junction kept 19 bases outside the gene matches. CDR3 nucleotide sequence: TGTGCCAGCAGTCCTCTACCTGGACAGGAGCTTTGGGGCTATGGCTACACCTTC. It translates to CASSPLPGQELWGYGYTF.

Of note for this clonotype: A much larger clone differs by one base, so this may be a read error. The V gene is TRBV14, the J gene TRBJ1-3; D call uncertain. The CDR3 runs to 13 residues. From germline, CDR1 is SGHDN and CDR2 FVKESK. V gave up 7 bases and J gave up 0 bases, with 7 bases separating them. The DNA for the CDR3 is TGTGCCAGCACCGACGACTCTGGAAACACCATATATTTT. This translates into CASTDDSGNTIYF. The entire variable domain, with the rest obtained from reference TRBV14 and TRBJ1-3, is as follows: EAGVTQFPSHSVIEKGQTVTLRCDPISGHDNLYWYRRVMGKEIKFLLHFVKESKQDESGMPNNRFLAERTGGTYSTLKVQPAELEDSGVYFCASTDDSGNTIYFGEGSWLTVV.

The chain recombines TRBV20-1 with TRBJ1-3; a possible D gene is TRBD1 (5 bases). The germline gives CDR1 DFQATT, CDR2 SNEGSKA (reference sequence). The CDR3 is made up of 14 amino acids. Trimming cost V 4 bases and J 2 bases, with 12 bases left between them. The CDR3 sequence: CSAIDQGTGNTIYF. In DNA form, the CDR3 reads TGCAGTGCTATCGACCAGGGTACTGGAAACACCATATATTTT.

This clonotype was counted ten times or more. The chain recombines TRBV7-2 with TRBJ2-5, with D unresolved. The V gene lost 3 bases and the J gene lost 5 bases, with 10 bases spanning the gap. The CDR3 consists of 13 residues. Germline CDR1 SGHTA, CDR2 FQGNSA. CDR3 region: CASSFLGSETQYF. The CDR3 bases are TGTGCCAGCAGCTTTTTAGGCTCCGAGACCCAGTACTTC.